This is a list of T cell receptor beta chains from one sample in a study of chemoradiotherapy in HPV16-positive cancers. Clones were read by immunoSEQ multiplex PCR, and TCRdb kept only the in-frame ones, dropping some. The data contain some 16,000 clones, just under 80% of them seen just once; the ten biggest clones take up roughly 9.6%. Sampling took place from a patient who underwent chemoradiotherapy. The receptors come from a human donor with HPV-associated anogenital cancer. The conserved cysteine and the conserved F or W are not part of the CDR3 here.

v_call	j_call	cdr3_aa
TRBV7-2	TRBJ2-1	ASSPLTNRAEQF
TRBV14	TRBJ1-2	ASSQRPSNYGYT
TRBV28	TRBJ1-5	ASSFHTGSPNQPQH
TRBV29-1	TRBJ1-1	SVVEMVRSTEAF
TRBV2	TRBJ2-5	ASKVGGSLQETQY
TRBV30	TRBJ2-1	AWSVRQGINEQF
TRBV27	TRBJ1-5	ASRQGIISNQPQH
TRBV28	TRBJ1-1	AGPGGSNTEAF
TRBV29-1	TRBJ1-1	SGRADAIAF
TRBV6-5	TRBJ1-2	ASRKTGGNYGYT
TRBV30	TRBJ1-5	AWSVGQPQH
TRBV27	TRBJ2-2	ASSFGGGPGELF
TRBV18	TRBJ2-1	ASSVAGQGYNEQF
TRBV6-5	TRBJ1-4	ASSSRGVGSNEKLF
TRBV19	TRBJ1-1	VYKGTDNTEAF
TRBV5-1	TRBJ2-7	ASSLRAYEQY
TRBV27	TRBJ2-7	ASSHRKYSYEQY
TRBV19	TRBJ2-1	ASSPYGGGGNEQF
TRBV2	TRBJ2-7	ASSLRGLREQY
TRBV6-6	TRBJ2-7	ASSYSESYEQY
TRBV5-6	TRBJ1-2	ASSLKKRTNYGYT
TRBV19	TRBJ2-1	ASSIVGGASYNEQF
TRBV6-6	TRBJ1-2	ASSSTPGTVNYGYT
TRBV30	TRBJ2-2	AWRSGGNTGELF
TRBV5-1	TRBJ2-3	ASSPRRRGGGDTQY
TRBV5-5	TRBJ2-7	ASSLGISYEQY
TRBV28	TRBJ1-2	ASLTNYGYT
TRBV4-2	TRBJ1-3	ASSQGAGGYTDSGNTIY
TRBV7-3	TRBJ1-1	ASSSDRDTEAF
TRBV28	TRBJ2-7	ASSPYPGDYEQY
TRBV21-1	TRBJ2-3	ASSKSGGGDTQY
TRBV30	TRBJ1-4	AWSVKSSGGPREKLF
TRBV7-2	TRBJ1-3	ASSPTWTGRGNTIY
TRBV18	TRBJ1-4	ASSRDRKNEKLF
TRBV6-5	TRBJ1-5	ASSKVGNQPQH
TRBV7-2	TRBJ1-6	ASSSGVLLGGSPLH
TRBV19	TRBJ2-6	ASVPGQGAAGANVLT
TRBV5-6	TRBJ2-7	ASSWDRYEQY
TRBV18	TRBJ1-4	ASSPGSDEKLF
TRBV7-2	TRBJ1-6	ASSFYRDSPLH
TRBV4-1	TRBJ1-2	ASSQRTANYGYT
TRBV5-6	TRBJ2-7	ASSGRGKGYEQY
TRBV5-5	TRBJ2-7	ASSLGQGLTYEQY
TRBV9	TRBJ2-7	ASNEDSATSEQY
TRBV4-3	TRBJ1-5	ASSQDVNPLRSNQPQH
TRBV2	TRBJ1-6	ASSEASDSSSYNSPLH
TRBV5-4	TRBJ1-5	ASSPLNVIRRVDQPQH
TRBV5-3	TRBJ1-5	ARSPYRGGQPQH
TRBV7-3	TRBJ1-1	ASSLSGGPATEAF
TRBV18	TRBJ2-3	ASSPNQGPDTQY
TRBV27	TRBJ1-1	ASSSGKAF
TRBV6-1	TRBJ2-3	ASSDTFVAFRTDTQY
TRBV7-6	TRBJ1-5	ASSLRRDQPQH
TRBV6-6	TRBJ2-2	ASSPSRGITGELF
TRBV5-4	TRBJ1-1	ASSWPGQGNTEAF
TRBV7-2	TRBJ1-6	ASSLEYAVSNSPLH
TRBV7-2	TRBJ1-5	ASSLTSDSNQPQH